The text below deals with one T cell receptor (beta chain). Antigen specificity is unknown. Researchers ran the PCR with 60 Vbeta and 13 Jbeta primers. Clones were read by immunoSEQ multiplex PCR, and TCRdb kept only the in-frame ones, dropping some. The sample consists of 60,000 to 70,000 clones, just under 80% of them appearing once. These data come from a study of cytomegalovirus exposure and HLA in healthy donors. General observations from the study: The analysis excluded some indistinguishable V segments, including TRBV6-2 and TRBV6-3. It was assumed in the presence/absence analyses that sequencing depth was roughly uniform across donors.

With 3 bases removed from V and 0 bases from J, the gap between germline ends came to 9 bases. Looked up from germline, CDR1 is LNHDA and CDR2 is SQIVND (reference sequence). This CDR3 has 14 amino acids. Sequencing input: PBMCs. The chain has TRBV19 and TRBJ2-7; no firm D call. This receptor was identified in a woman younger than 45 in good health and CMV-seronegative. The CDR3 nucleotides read TGTGCCAGTAGTATGATGAGTTCCTCCTACGAGCAGTACTTC. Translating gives CASSMMSSSYEQYF.